The source of this T cell receptor beta chain is a study of T cells after yellow fever vaccination. Germline V lookup: CDR1 SGHNT, CDR2 YYREEE (reference sequence). The CDR3 extends over 14 amino acids. V lost 4 bases to trimming and J lost 0 bases, with 9 bases between them. This clonotype was detected many times. In TCRdb, the 5' RACE reads were re-called with MiXCR into one record per CDR3 protein. The repertoire includes fewer than 150,000 distinct CDR3 sequences, 7.2% of them detected once, and 2.7% sits in the top ten. This specimen consisted of CD4+ T cells sorted from PBMCs, obtained roughly 46 days after the first yellow fever vaccination. This TCR was recovered from a man aged 18-30 years who received the YFV17D yellow fever vaccine. V gene TRBV5-4 combines with J gene TRBJ2-3; D is possibly TRBD1 (5 bases). The chain's CDR3 is CASSLQGSTDTQYF. CDR3 bases: TGTGCCAGCAGCCTCCAGGGTAGCACAGATACGCAGTATTTT.